The 11 T cell receptor beta chains presented below share a single source sample, sequenced in a study of CD8+ T cells in alopecia areata. cDNA serving as the sequencing template came from extracted, reverse transcribed RNA. Here immunoSEQ multiplex PCR was the method, and the copy in TCRdb shows in-frame clones only, minus some. The sample carries 200,000 or so clones, roughly 64% recorded once. Treatment denoted: oral pan-JAK inhibitor, 5-10 mg twice daily. The starting material was CD4+ T cells sorted from blood, obtained at week 24, from a patient treated with tofacitinib. These receptors were taken from a human donor with alopecia areata.

V gene TRBV7-2 combines with J gene TRBJ2-7, with D perhaps assigned TRBD1 or TRBD2 (5 bases each). Germline CDR1 is SGHTA and CDR2 is FQGNSA. V lost 3 bases and J lost 3, with 12 bases in between. The CDR3 covers 14 residues. The CDR3 DNA follows: TGTGCCAGCAGCTTGAAGGGGACCCGCTACGAGCAGTACTTC. Translating it yields CASSLKGTRYEQYF.

This clone was counted a single time. This chain connects TRBV2 to TRBJ1-1, with 7 bases fitting TRBD1. The CDR3 loop spans 14 amino acids. CDR1 and CDR2 (germline): SNHLY, FYNNEI. The ends lost 7 bases at V and 1 base at J; junction bases unmatched: 6. The CDR3 DNA follows: TGTGCCAGCAAAGGGGGCTCCCGGAACACTGAAGCTTTCTTT. The encoded protein is CASKGGSRNTEAFF.

This rearrangement joins TRBV7-2 to TRBJ1-1; D is possibly TRBD1 (5 bases). CDR3 size: 15 residues. Germline-derived CDR1 and CDR2 are SGHTA and FQGNSA. V was pared by 3 bases and J by 1 base, with 12 bases between. CDR3 nucleotides: TGTGCCAGCAGCTTGTCCCCGGGACGGAACACTGAAGCTTTCTTT. Its translation is CASSLSPGRNTEAFF.

The rearrangement links TRBV30 to TRBJ1-2, with D uncertain. This CDR3 spans 16 amino acids. The germline V and J ends were trimmed by 1 base and 2 bases, with 17 bases remaining between them. Germline CDR1 GTSNPN, CDR2 SVGIG (reference sequence). CDR3 sequence (DNA): TGTGCCTGGAGTGGCTATACCCCAGGCCCGAACTATGGCTACACCTTC. Its translation is CAWSGYTPGPNYGYTF.

The CDR3 loop reads CASSLGVDSTDTQYF. CDR3 coding DNA: TGTGCCAGCAGCTTGGGTGTGGACAGCACAGATACGCAGTATTTT. V usage is TRBV7-9 and J usage is TRBJ2-3; no reliable D call. Per the germline V gene, CDR1 is SEHNR and CDR2 is FQNEAQ (reference sequence). V shed 3 bases and J shed 0 bases, with 10 bases lying between them. The CDR3 runs to 15 residues.

The chain is built from TRBV7-9 and TRBJ1-5, with a possible D match to TRBD1 (6 bases). This CDR3 has 15 residues. The V end lost 3 bases, the J end lost 2 bases, and 11 bases lay between the germline ends. Germline assignment: CDR1 SEHNR and CDR2 FQNEAQ (reference sequence). The CDR3, as DNA: TGTGCCAGCAGCTTTGAGGGGGGCCGCAATCAGCCCCAGCATTTT. Amino acid sequence: CASSFEGGRNQPQHF.

This clone showed up just a few times. The J gene is TRBJ2-7, the V gene TRBV14, with D perhaps TRBD1 or TRBD2 (6 bases each). Trimming took off 3 bases at V and 1 base at J, with 10 bases between the two ends. The CDR3 has 14 amino acids. From germline, CDR1 is SGHDN and CDR2 FVKESK. CDR3 bases: TGTGCCAGCAGCCAGACAGGACTATCCTACGAGCAGTACTTC. It encodes CASSQTGLSYEQYF. Full variable domain (outside the CDR3, taken from reference TRBV14 and TRBJ2-7): EAGVTQFPSHSVIEKGQTVTLRCDPISGHDNLYWYRRVMGKEIKFLLHFVKESKQDESGMPNNRFLAERTGGTYSTLKVQPAELEDSGVYFCASSQTGLSYEQYFGPGTRLTVT.

The chain couples TRBV7-9 to TRBJ2-5; 11 positions agree with TRBD2. Trimming removed 5 bases from V and 0 bases from J; junction bases left unmatched: 2. The CDR3 has 15 residues. Germline-derived CDR1 and CDR2 are SEHNR and FQNEAQ (reference sequence). The CDR3 DNA reads as TGTGCCAGCAGCGCACTAGCGGGGGACCAAGAGACCCAGTACTTC. Amino acids: CASSALAGDQETQYF.

The chain is built from TRBV5-4 and TRBJ2-5, with TRBD2 identical over 9 bases. The CDR3 sequence is 15 residues long. J lost 0 bases, V lost 4 bases, and 4 bases had no gene match. Germline-derived CDR1 and CDR2 are SGHNT and YYREEE (reference sequence). CDR3 sequence: CASSPGLANQETQYF. The DNA of the CDR3 is TGTGCCAGCAGCCCGGGACTAGCTAACCAAGAGACCCAGTACTTC.

The chain is built from TRBV4-1 and TRBJ2-5, with TRBD2 identical over 15 bases. The V and J ends lost 5 bases and 2 bases, in that order; junction bases with no gene match: 3. There are 16 residues in the CDR3. CDR1 is MGHRA and CDR2 is YSYEKL in the germline V gene. CDR3 nucleotide sequence: TGCGCCAGCAGCGTCGGGACTAGCGGGGGGCAAGAGACCCAGTACTTC. Residues: CASSVGTSGGQETQYF.

V gene TRBV5-1 combines with J gene TRBJ1-1, with D possibly matching TRBD1 (6 bases). V dropped 5 bases and J dropped 5 bases, with 16 bases sitting between them. In germline, CDR1 is SGHRS, CDR2 YFSETQ. CDR3 size: 14 residues. CDR3 sequence reads: CASRQDSTRTEAFF. The CDR3 region has the DNA TGCGCCAGCAGACAGGACAGTACGAGGACTGAAGCTTTCTTT.